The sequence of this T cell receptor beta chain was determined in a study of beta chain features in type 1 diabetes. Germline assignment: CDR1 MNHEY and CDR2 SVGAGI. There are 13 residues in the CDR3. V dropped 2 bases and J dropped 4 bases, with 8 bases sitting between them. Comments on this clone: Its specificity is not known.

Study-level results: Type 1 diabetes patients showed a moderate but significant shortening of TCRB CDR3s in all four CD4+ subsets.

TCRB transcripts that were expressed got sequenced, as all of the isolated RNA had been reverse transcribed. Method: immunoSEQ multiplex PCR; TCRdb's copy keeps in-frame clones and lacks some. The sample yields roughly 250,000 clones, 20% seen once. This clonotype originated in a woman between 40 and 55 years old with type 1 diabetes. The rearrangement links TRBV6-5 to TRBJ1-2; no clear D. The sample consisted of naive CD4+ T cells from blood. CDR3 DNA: TGTGCCAGCAGTTACGGACTATCCTATGGCTACACCTTC. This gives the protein CASSYGLSYGYTF.